Listed below are T cell receptor beta chains from one sample, sequenced in a study of PD-1 blockade in classical Hodgkin lymphoma. TCRdb's table, derived via immunoSEQ multiplex PCR, lists solely in-frame clones and lacks some. Here the sample spans tens of thousands of clones, 76% being singletons. Source: peripheral blood mononuclear cells (PBMCs), taken before the second cycle of nivolumab. All receptors derive from a human donor with classical Hodgkin lymphoma. Both conserved end residues are part of each CDR3. Each record gives: clone size, D gene, J gene, V gene, CDR3 protein, CDR3 DNA. The D gene is left open where the match is weak. Size values are once, few and many counts, or a class for expanded clones, and some rows have none.

few NA TRBJ2-3 TRBV5-1 CASSLEREDTQYF TGCGCCAGCAGCTTGGAAAGGGAAGATACGCAGTATTTT
NA TRBD2 TRBJ2-4 TRBV18 CASSRPLAGGNIQYF TGTGCCAGCTCACGACCACTAGCGGGGGGGAACATTCAGTACTTC
once TRBD1 TRBJ2-5 TRBV4-3 CASSQVQGAGGETQYF TGCGCCAGCAGCCAAGTACAGGGGGCAGGAGGAGAGACCCAGTACTTC
NA NA TRBJ2-5 TRBV19 CASSIKGGNLETQYF TGTGCCAGTAGTATCAAAGGGGGAAATTTAGAGACCCAGTACTTC
NA TRBD1 TRBJ1-1 TRBV5-1 CASSDFLGTGKAEAFF TGCGCCAGCAGCGACTTCCTGGGGACAGGGAAGGCTGAAGCTTTCTTT
NA TRBD2 TRBJ2-3 TRBV5-4 CASSLRGGADTQYF TGTGCCAGCAGCTTGCGGGGGGGCGCAGATACGCAGTATTTT
few TRBD1 TRBJ2-1 TRBV5-6 CASSSRTGVRLSNEQFF TGTGCCAGCAGCTCCCGGACAGGGGTCCGACTTTCGAATGAGCAGTTCTTC
NA NA TRBJ2-7 TRBV9 CASSVDRAHEQYF TGTGCCAGCAGCGTAGATAGGGCCCACGAGCAGTACTTC
NA TRBD1 TRBJ1-2 TRBV19 CASSTFGQGASYGYTF TGTGCCAGTAGTACCTTCGGACAGGGGGCTAGCTATGGCTACACCTTC
NA NA TRBJ2-2 TRBV4-3 CASSQWSNTGELFF TGCGCCAGCAGCCAATGGTCGAACACCGGGGAGCTGTTTTTT
NA NA TRBJ1-1 TRBV25-1 CASSPAAGGYGAFF TGTGCCAGCAGTCCAGCTGCCGGGGGCTATGGAGCTTTCTTT
NA NA TRBJ2-1 TRBV11-1 CASSLLAGGVDEQFF TGTGCCAGCAGCTTATTAGCTGGGGGAGTCGATGAGCAGTTCTTC
NA NA TRBJ2-7 TRBV5-8 CASSLDGATYEQYF TGTGCCAGCAGCTTGGATGGGGCTACCTACGAGCAGTACTTC
NA TRBD1 TRBJ1-2 TRBV10-3 CAITSDRDYGYTF TGTGCCATCACCTCTGACAGGGACTATGGCTACACCTTC
NA NA TRBJ1-6 TRBV6-5 CASRALPYNSPLHF TGTGCCAGCAGAGCTCTCCCTTATAATTCACCCCTCCACTTT
NA NA TRBJ1-1 TRBV10-3 CAISESRGSEAFF TGTGCCATCAGTGAGTCGAGAGGGTCTGAAGCTTTCTTT
few NA TRBJ1-2 TRBV6-5 CASSYNGNYGYTF TGTGCCAGCAGTTACAACGGAAACTATGGCTACACCTTC
few NA TRBJ1-3 TRBV7-2 CASSRASDPGNTIYF TGTGCCAGCAGCCGGGCCAGTGATCCTGGAAACACCATATATTTT
few NA TRBJ1-4 TRBV19 CASSQTPGSTNEKLFF TGTGCCAGTAGCCAAACCCCAGGTTCAACTAATGAAAAACTGTTTTTT
NA NA TRBJ1-3 TRBV9 CASSVVGGPPNF TGTGCCAGCAGCGTAGTCGGGGGGCCCCCGAATTTT
NA NA TRBJ2-5 TRBV2 CASSPTGTSGETQYF TGTGCCAGCAGCCCTACCGGGACCTCAGGGGAGACCCAGTACTTC
NA TRBD1 TRBJ2-3 TRBV6-1 CASSGDSKSTDTQYF TGTGCCAGCAGTGGGGACAGCAAGTCAACAGATACGCAGTATTTT
NA NA TRBJ2-6 TRBV9 CASSDGRTGANVLTF TGTGCCAGCAGCGATGGGAGGACTGGGGCCAACGTCCTGACTTTC
NA NA TRBJ2-2 TRBV11-2 CASSLVRVPELFF TGTGCCAGCAGCTTAGTAAGGGTCCCGGAGCTGTTTTTT
once NA TRBJ1-6 TRBV5-4 CASSFQSSYNSPLHF TGTGCCAGCAGCTTCCAGAGCTCCTATAATTCACCCCTCCACTTT
NA TRBD1 TRBJ1-4 TRBV6-1 CASGRGQANEKLFF TGTGCCAGCGGCAGGGGGCAGGCTAATGAAAAACTGTTTTTT
NA TRBD1 TRBJ2-7 TRBV4-3 CASSPGQGPLYEQYF TGCGCCAGCAGCCCGGGACAGGGGCCCCTCTACGAGCAGTACTTC
NA NA TRBJ2-3 TRBV29-1 CSVEITDTQYF TGCAGCGTTGAAATTACAGATACGCAGTATTTT
NA NA TRBJ2-2 TRBV5-6 CASSPGTTGELFF TGTGCCAGCAGTCCGGGGACCACCGGGGAGCTGTTTTTT
NA TRBD2 TRBJ2-2 TRBV4-1 CASSPSGGLTSGSTGELFF TGCGCCAGCAGCCCTTCCGGGGGGTTGACTAGCGGGAGCACCGGGGAGCTGTTTTTT
NA NA TRBJ2-5 TRBV6-1 CASSEAGKQETQYF TGTGCCAGCAGTGAAGCAGGCAAGCAAGAGACCCAGTACTTC
NA NA TRBJ1-1 TRBV19 CASSHNGGTDTEAFF TGTGCCAGTAGTCACAATGGGGGAACGGACACTGAAGCTTTCTTT
NA TRBD1 TRBJ1-1 TRBV18 CASSRTGTGETEAFF TGTGCCAGCTCACGGACGGGGACAGGGGAAACTGAAGCTTTCTTT
NA NA TRBJ2-1 TRBV10-3 CAISDIYVSYNEQFF TGTGCCATCAGTGACATCTACGTTTCCTACAATGAGCAGTTCTTC
few TRBD2 TRBJ2-7 TRBV9 CASSPGLAAYEQYF TGTGCCAGCAGCCCTGGACTAGCGGCCTACGAGCAGTACTTC
NA NA TRBJ1-1 TRBV9 CASSVDWNTEAFF TGTGCCAGCAGCGTAGACTGGAACACTGAAGCTTTCTTT
once TRBD1 TRBJ1-4 TRBV5-6 CASSWDRGHEKLFF TGTGCCAGCAGCTGGGACAGGGGGCATGAAAAACTGTTTTTT
NA NA TRBJ2-7 TRBV11-2 CASSLAGPPFYEQYF TGTGCCAGCAGCTTAGCGGGACCCCCCTTTTACGAGCAGTACTTC
NA TRBD2 TRBJ2-7 TRBV6-5 CASSYEGTSGEEQYF TGTGCCAGCAGTTACGAGGGGACTAGCGGGGAAGAGCAGTACTTC
few NA TRBJ1-5 TRBV4-2 CASSQDDEGNQPQHF TGTGCCAGCAGCCAAGATGATGAGGGGAATCAGCCCCAGCATTTT
few NA TRBJ1-2 TRBV15 CATSRDFLTGYGYTF TGTGCCACCAGCAGAGATTTCTTGACGGGATATGGCTACACCTTC
NA NA TRBJ2-3 TRBV7-2 CASSHSGRDTQYF TGTGCCAGCAGCCACTCCGGGAGAGATACGCAGTATTTT
NA NA TRBJ2-3 TRBV5-4 CASSFQDTQYF TGTGCCAGCAGCTTTCAGGATACGCAGTATTTT
NA TRBD1 TRBJ1-2 TRBV5-6 CASSLDRRQGAEGYTF TGTGCCAGCAGCTTGGATCGGCGACAGGGGGCGGAAGGCTACACCTTC
few TRBD1 TRBJ1-2 TRBV7-6 CASSFRPGTGISGYTF TGTGCCAGCAGCTTCCGTCCCGGGACAGGGATTAGTGGCTACACCTTC
NA TRBD1 TRBJ1-2 TRBV7-8 CASSWTGMGNYGYTF TGTGCCAGCAGCTGGACAGGGATGGGTAACTATGGCTACACCTTC
NA TRBD1 TRBJ1-5 TRBV6-1 CASSSQGRHNQPQHF TGTGCCAGCAGTTCACAGGGGAGGCACAATCAGCCTCAGCATTTT
NA TRBD1 TRBJ1-1 TRBV11-2 CASTFQGATEAFF TGTGCCAGCACCTTTCAGGGGGCCACTGAAGCTTTCTTT
NA TRBD1 TRBJ2-7 TRBV7-2 CASSLVGTGIYEQYF TGTGCCAGCAGCTTAGTAGGGACAGGGATCTACGAGCAGTACTTC
NA NA TRBJ1-4 TRBV5-1 CASSLGGATNEKLFF TGCGCCAGCAGCTTGGGAGGAGCTACTAATGAAAAACTGTTTTTT
NA NA TRBJ1-2 TRBV18 CASSPPMYGYTF TGTGCCAGCTCACCACCGATGTATGGCTACACCTTC